The 17 T cell receptor beta chains listed next were all sequenced from one sample in a study of STAT5B mutations in CD4+ large granular lymphocyte leukemia (dated by TCRdb to 2021 to 2024). Library prep was done by the immunoSEQ multiplex PCR assay. TCRdb's version of the immuneACCESS table is confined to in-frame rearrangements and falls short of the full clone set. An unresolved V gene accounts for under half of the shortfall where checked; the remainder is of unknown origin. This sample is represented by around 21,000 clones; around 78% of them were singletons. The ten largest clones add up to 0.4% to 0.45% of the sample. Sequencing was done on a sample of CD4+ T cells from blood buffy coats. These receptor sequences come from a human donor in good health.

The chain has TRBV6-6 and TRBJ2-3; D possibly corresponds to TRBD1 (9 bases). The germline gives CDR1 MNHNY, CDR2 SVGAGI (reference sequence). Trimming left V 6 bases short and J 6 bases short, with 22 bases between. The CDR3 contains 16 residues. The DNA of the CDR3 is TGTGCCAGCAGCCCCACGGGGGGGACAGGGAGGGATACGCAGTATTTT. Residues: CASSPTGGTGRDTQYF.

The chain is built from TRBV5-1 and TRBJ2-7, with a possible D match to TRBD1 (5 bases). Trimming pared 3 bases from V and 2 bases from J, leaving 12 bases between. The CDR3 consists of 14 residues. The germline V gene has CDR1 SGHRS and CDR2 YFSETQ. Here the CDR3 DNA reads TGCGCCAGCAGCTCCAGTCCGGACACCTACGAGCAGTACTTC. This sequence encodes CASSSSPDTYEQYF. Looking up the rest from reference TRBV5-1 and TRBJ2-7 gives the full variable domain: KAGVTQTPRYLIKTRGQQVTLSCSPISGHRSVSWYQQTPGQGLQFLFEYFSETQRNKGNFPGRFSGRQFSNSRSEMNVSTLELGDSALYLCASSSSPDTYEQYFGPGTRLTVT.

This chain connects TRBV5-6 to TRBJ1-6; D is unresolved. Germline V gives CDR1 SGHDT, CDR2 YYEEEE. The CDR3 spans 13 residues. The germline V and J ends were trimmed by 1 base and 5 bases, with 4 bases remaining between them. The CDR3 nucleotides read TGTGCCAGCAGCTTGAATGATAATTCACCCCTCCACTTT. Protein product: CASSLNDNSPLHF.

The V gene is TRBV7-3, the J gene TRBJ2-2; D possibly corresponds to TRBD2 (6 bases). Germline V gene lookup returns CDR1 SGHTA and CDR2 FQGTGA. This CDR3 is built from 16 residues. The ends were cut back, 5 bases at V and 7 bases at J, with 20 bases in the middle. CDR3 bases: TGTGCCAGCAGCCCAACGGCGGTGGGGGGTGGCGGGGAGCTGTTTTTT. Residues: CASSPTAVGGGGELFF.

Here the CDR3 DNA reads TGTGCCAGCAGTCCTTGGACAGGGAAGACAGATACGCAGTATTTT. Encoded protein: CASSPWTGKTDTQYF. The chain recombines TRBV28 with TRBJ2-3; 8 bases map to TRBD1. Germline V CDR1 and CDR2: MDHEN, SYDVKM. Unmatched junction bases numbered 7, after V lost 5 bases and J lost 3 bases. The CDR3 has 15 amino acids. The variable domain in full, completed from reference TRBV28 and TRBJ2-3, reads DVKVTQSSRYLVKRTGEKVFLECVQDMDHENMFWYRQDPGLGLRLIYFSYDVKMKEKGDIPEGYSVSREKKERFSLILESASTNQTSMYLCASSPWTGKTDTQYFGPGTRLTVL.

The V call is TRBV7-2, the J call TRBJ2-1; 10 bases are shared with TRBD2. The CDR3 contains 15 residues. Germline trimming cut 6 bases from V and 8 bases from J; bases unmatched to any gene: 10. CDR1 is SGHTA, CDR2 FQGNSA, per germline. DNA of the CDR3: TGTGCCAGCAGTCGAACTAGCGGGAAATTTGATGAGCAGTTCTTC. Encoded protein: CASSRTSGKFDEQFF. The entire variable domain, with the rest obtained from reference TRBV7-2 and TRBJ2-1, is as follows: GAGVSQSPSNKVTEKGKDVELRCDPISGHTALYWYRQSLGQGLEFLIYFQGNSAPDKSGLPSDRFSAERTGGSVSTLTIQRTQQEDSAVYLCASSRTSGKFDEQFFGPGTRLTVL.

The rearrangement uses TRBV9 and TRBJ2-1; D possibly corresponds to TRBD1 (6 bases). V dropped 2 bases and J dropped 2 bases, with 14 bases sitting between them. Germline V gives CDR1 SGDLS, CDR2 YYNGEE. The CDR3 extends over 16 amino acids. For the CDR3, the DNA is TGTGCCAGCAGCGTTGAGGGGACAATAGCCTACAATGAGCAGTTCTTC. Its protein is CASSVEGTIAYNEQFF.

This clone has a single count. The chain couples TRBV2 to TRBJ1-2; 11 positions agree with TRBD1. The CDR3 sequence is 15 residues long. Losses at the gene ends were 8 bases for V and 7 bases for J; bases not matched to a gene: 12. Germline V gene lookup returns CDR1 SNHLY and CDR2 FYNNEI. The CDR3 region is CASLRVGQGEVGYTF. CDR3 sequence (DNA): TGTGCCAGCCTAAGGGTGGGACAGGGGGAAGTTGGCTACACCTTC.

The V gene is TRBV4-1, the J gene TRBJ2-7, with 7 positions matching TRBD2. Germline CDR1 and CDR2: MGHRA and YSYEKL. V shed 1 base, J shed 4 bases, and the junction held 10 bases outside the gene matches. This CDR3 is 16 amino acids long. The CDR3 loop is CASSQGAGAPGYEQYF. CDR3 DNA: TGCGCCAGCAGCCAAGGGGCGGGAGCCCCTGGGTACGAGCAGTACTTC.

The chain uses TRBV11-3 and TRBJ2-7; D ambiguous. Germline CDR1 is SGHNT and CDR2 is YENEEA. CDR3 size: 8 residues. Trimming took 8 bases from V and 12 from J, leaving 8 bases between them. The CDR3: CASPPPYF. The CDR3 coding sequence is TGTGCCAGCCCCCCGCCGTACTTC. The full variable domain, rest sourced from reference TRBV11-3 and TRBJ2-7, is EAGVVQSPRYKIIEKKQPVAFWCNPISGHNTLYWYLQNLGQGPELLIRYENEEAVDDSQLPKDRFSAERLKGVDSTLKIQPAELGDSAVYLCASPPPYFGPGTRLTVT.

The chain is built from TRBV2 and TRBJ1-1; D remains unclear. Germline V CDR1 and CDR2: SNHLY, FYNNEI. There are 12 residues in the CDR3. The V end lost 3 bases, the J end lost 7 bases, and 9 bases lay between the germline ends. CDR3 residues: CASSDSLIEAFF. Here the CDR3 DNA reads TGTGCCAGCAGTGATAGTTTAATTGAAGCTTTCTTT.

In nucleotides, the CDR3 is TGTGCCTGGGGGGGCCTTACTGGAAACACCATATATTTT. Residues: CAWGGLTGNTIYF. This chain connects TRBV30 to TRBJ1-3; D perhaps matches TRBD1 (6 bases). The germline V gene has CDR1 GTSNPN and CDR2 SVGIG (reference sequence). V lost 5 bases and J 2 bases, leaving 10 bases between the germline ends. CDR3 length equals 13 residues.

J is TRBJ1-1 and V is TRBV28, with D maybe TRBD1 (5 bases). V was trimmed by 3 bases and J by 0 bases, leaving 11 bases between them. The CDR3 sequence is 15 residues long. Germline V gene sequence: CDR1 MDHEN, CDR2 SYDVKM. The CDR3 region is CASSFKRQLNTEAFF. CDR3 in DNA: TGTGCCAGCAGTTTTAAGCGACAGTTGAACACTGAAGCTTTCTTT.

This clone is a singleton in its sample. The chain combines TRBV9 with TRBJ2-7; D gene ambiguous. The CDR3 runs 15 residues. The V end lost 1 base, the J end lost 3 bases, and 14 bases lay between the germline ends. The germline CDR1 and CDR2 sequences are SGDLS and YYNGEE. This chain's CDR3 is CASSVMGDSSYEQYF. The CDR3 DNA is TGTGCCAGCAGCGTAATGGGCGATTCCAGCTACGAGCAGTACTTC.

The V and J genes are TRBV28 and TRBJ2-2; D unresolved. The germline V and J ends were trimmed by 8 bases and 2 bases, with 12 bases remaining between them. The CDR3 consists of 14 residues. CDR1 MDHEN and CDR2 SYDVKM come from the germline V gene. This chain's CDR3 is CASGVVTNTGELFF. In DNA form, the CDR3 reads TGTGCCAGCGGTGTGGTTACAAACACCGGGGAGCTGTTTTTT.

This rearrangement joins TRBV29-1 to TRBJ2-1, with D perhaps TRBD1 (7 bases). From germline, CDR1 is SQVTM and CDR2 ANQGSEA. V lost 6 bases, J lost 10 bases, and 22 bases lay in between. The CDR3 extends over 14 amino acids. The DNA for the CDR3 is TGCAGCGTCCCACAGGGGATTAGCGGCGGGGAGCAGTTCTTC. Translated, it gives CSVPQGISGGEQFF.

The chain has TRBV7-6 and TRBJ2-5, with 10 nucleotides matching TRBD1. The germline CDR1 and CDR2 sequences are SGHVS and FNYEAQ. CDR3 length: 14 residues. V lost 5 bases and J lost 5; bases outside the gene matches: 5. In DNA form, the CDR3 reads TGTGCCAGCAGCCGAGGGGGACAGGGGGAGACCCAGTACTTC. Protein: CASSRGGQGETQYF.